This T cell receptor (beta chain) came from a study of cytotoxic CD8 clonotypes in ibrutinib-treated CLL. Points from the study as a whole: Shared public clonotypes were rare, and on treatment they either got smaller or stayed the same.

The protocol was immunoSEQ multiplex PCR, while the TCRdb copy is restricted to in-frame clones and leaves out a portion. In the table there are about 80,000 clones, roughly 83% of which are singletons. As to this clone: As yet, its antigen is unknown.

Trimming shortened V by 0 bases and J by 9 bases, and 6 bases separated the two germline ends. The CDR3 is 12 amino acids. Germline assignment: CDR1 KGHSH and CDR2 LQKENI. Sequencing used PBMCs, obtained after 12 months of ibrutinib treatment. The TCR sequence derives from a human donor with chronic lymphocytic leukemia. The rearrangement links TRBV18 to TRBJ1-5; D is ambiguous. The CDR3 DNA reads as TGTGCCAGCTCACCACCGGTTGGGCCCCAGCATTTT. Protein: CASSPPVGPQHF.